The 26 T cell receptor beta chains given below trace back to one sample, sequenced in a study of CD8+CD57+ T cells in acquired aplastic anemia. Patients sequenced had flow cytometry evidence of CD8+CD57+ cell expansion. Genomic DNA provided the template from which TCR beta VDJ and CDR3 profiles were obtained. In TCRdb, the reads were re-called with MiXCR into one record per CDR3 protein. In the table there are 450,000 to 600,000 distinct CDR3 sequences, approximately 33% of which are singletons. Specimen: sorted CD4+, CD8+, or CD8+CD57+ T cells (not recorded which) from PBMCs. These receptors were taken from a human donor with aplastic anemia.

This clonotype has ten or more counts. V and J are TRBV7-2 and TRBJ1-2, with TRBD1 as a possible D gene (5 bases). Germline V lookup: CDR1 SGHTA, CDR2 FQGNSA. This CDR3 is built from 15 residues. Trimming took 0 bases from V and 4 from J, leaving 12 bases between them. The CDR3 DNA sequence: TGTGCCAGCAGCTTAGCAACTGGGGCTGTCTATGGCTACACCTTC. Its translation is CASSLATGAVYGYTF.

This clonotype showed up many times. The chain carries TRBV5-1 and TRBJ2-3, with D possibly being TRBD1 (6 bases). The CDR3 runs 14 residues. Trimming shortened V by 4 bases and J by 5 bases, and 14 bases separated the two germline ends. Germline V gene sequence: CDR1 SGHRS, CDR2 YFSETQ. Here the CDR3 DNA reads TGCGCCAGCAGCGACCAGGGGAAGGGAGATACGCAGTATTTT. Its translation is CASSDQGKGDTQYF. The full variable domain, in which reference TRBV5-1 and TRBJ2-3 provide the parts outside the CDR3, is KAGVTQTPRYLIKTRGQQVTLSCSPISGHRSVSWYQQTPGQGLQFLFEYFSETQRNKGNFPGRFSGRQFSNSRSEMNVSTLELGDSALYLCASSDQGKGDTQYFGPGTRLTVL.

V and J are TRBV2 and TRBJ1-5; D possibly corresponds to TRBD1 (5 bases). This CDR3 region has 14 residues. Trimming stripped 9 bases from V and 5 bases from J, with 17 bases between. Germline-derived CDR1 and CDR2 are SNHLY and FYNNEI. CDR3 region: CASTTSGRDQPQHF. CDR3 in DNA: TGTGCCAGTACGACTAGTGGCAGGGATCAGCCCCAGCATTTT.

V gene TRBV11-1 combines with J gene TRBJ2-2; 8 bases fit TRBD2. Unmatched junction bases numbered 8, after V lost 5 bases and J lost 3 bases. This CDR3 has 16 amino acids. Germline loops: CDR1 SGHAT, CDR2 FQDESV (reference sequence). This CDR3 is CASSRPSGGDTGELFF. CDR3 bases: TGTGCCAGCAGCCGCCCTTCCGGGGGGGACACCGGGGAGCTGTTTTTT.

The chain combines TRBV20-1 with TRBJ2-7; 7 bases align to TRBD2. The CDR3 has 14 amino acids. Germline V gives CDR1 DFQATT, CDR2 SNEGSKA (reference sequence). V dropped 3 bases and J dropped 1; count of bases not matched to a gene: 6. The CDR3 spells CSASGWGGSYEQYF. The CDR3, as DNA: TGCAGTGCTAGTGGGTGGGGGGGGTCCTACGAGCAGTACTTC.

This clonotype has only a few counts. The chain recombines TRBV4-2 with TRBJ1-2; D remains ambiguous. The CDR3 has 15 residues. Per the germline V gene, CDR1 is LGHNA and CDR2 is YNFKEQ. The ends were cut back, 2 bases at V and 1 base at J, with 11 bases in the middle. The CDR3 DNA reads TGTGCCAGCAGCCAAAGCTCAAAGCATAACTATGGCTACACCTTC. It encodes CASSQSSKHNYGYTF.

The table lists this clonotype with a few counts. V gene TRBV24-1 combines with J gene TRBJ2-7; 13 bases are a match to TRBD2. Per germline, CDR1 KGHDR and CDR2 SFDVKD. The CDR3 has 16 residues. Germline trimming cut 10 bases from V and 3 bases from J; bases unmatched to any gene: 11. CDR3 region: CATQPTGLAGSYEQYF. The DNA of the CDR3 is TGTGCCACTCAACCCACGGGACTAGCGGGAAGCTACGAGCAGTACTTC.

The chain links TRBV9 to TRBJ2-5; 9 bases fit TRBD1. The CDR3 is 16 residues long. CDR1 SGDLS and CDR2 YYNGEE come from the germline V gene. The ends lost 0 bases at V and 5 bases at J; junction bases unmatched: 8. The CDR3 DNA reads as TGTGCCAGCAGCGTAGATCCTGGGACAGGGTCGGAGACCCAGTACTTC. Translated, it gives CASSVDPGTGSETQYF.

In this sample, this clonotype turned up a few times. The chain employs TRBV3-1 and TRBJ1-1, with D tentatively TRBD1 (5 bases). Germline V CDR1 and CDR2: LGHDT, YNNKEL (reference sequence). V was pared by 4 bases and J by 4 bases, with 16 bases between. There are 15 residues in the CDR3. The chain's CDR3 is CASSRSDGGGTEAFF. The CDR3, as DNA: TGTGCCAGCAGCCGTTCCGACGGGGGAGGCACTGAAGCTTTCTTT.

This clonotype was seen repeatedly, ten times or more. This chain uses TRBV6-1 with TRBJ2-7, with a tentative D call TRBD1 (6 bases). The ends were cut back, 5 bases at V and 5 bases at J, with 16 bases in the middle. Per the germline V gene, CDR1 is MNHNS and CDR2 is SASEGT. This CDR3 comprises 14 residues. DNA for the CDR3: TGTGCCAGCAGTTCGCAACAGGGCGGAGACGAGCAGTACTTC. Its protein product is CASSSQQGGDEQYF.

This chain links TRBV6-1 with TRBJ1-6, with TRBD1 matching over 8 bases. Germline values: CDR1 MNHNS, CDR2 SASEGT. This CDR3 spans 17 amino acids. V was pared by 8 bases and J by 0 bases, with 9 bases of the junction left unmatched. The chain's CDR3 is CASQGDRSSSYNSPLHF. CDR3 in DNA: TGTGCCAGCCAGGGGGACAGGTCGAGCTCCTATAATTCACCCCTCCACTTT.

On this clonotype itself: At one of its ends the junction is not consistent with the germline gene, which may arise from a read error. This chain joins TRBV10-3 and TRBJ1-2; D perhaps matches TRBD1 (6 bases). From germline, CDR1 is ENHRY and CDR2 SYGVKD. The CDR3 totals 13 residues. This CDR3 reads CAISERQEVGYAF. In DNA form, the CDR3 reads TGTGCCATCAGTGAGAGACAGGAGGTTGGCTACGCCTTC.

This clonotype was seen many times. This chain joins TRBV15 and TRBJ1-4, with D perhaps TRBD1 (5 bases). Trimming left V 8 bases short and J 4 bases short, with 11 bases between. Germline assignment: CDR1 LNHNV and CDR2 YYDKDF (reference sequence). CDR3 size: 13 residues. CDR3: CATRLGLNEKLFF. The CDR3 region has the DNA TGTGCCACCCGGCTGGGGCTTAATGAAAAACTGTTTTTT.

J is TRBJ2-7 and V is TRBV5-5; D gene ambiguous. Between the trimmed V and J ends, which lost 2 bases and 1 base, there was a span of 10 bases. Germline V CDR1 and CDR2: SGHKS, YYEKEE (reference sequence). The length of the CDR3 is 14 residues. The CDR3 DNA is TGTGCCAGCAGCTTTTTATGGCCTTCCTACGAGCAGTACTTC. Its translation is CASSFLWPSYEQYF.

Details on this clonotype: This may be a read error: a much more frequent sequence differs by one nucleotide. The CDR3 bases are TGTGCCAGTAGTGCGGACAGGAATGATCAGCCCCAGCATTTT. Translated: CASSADRNDQPQHF. The gene calls are TRBV19 and TRBJ1-5; TRBD1 agrees at 7 bases. The CDR3 has 14 amino acids. V shed 5 bases, J shed 5 bases, and the junction held 6 bases outside the gene matches. Germline CDR1 reads LNHDA; CDR2 reads SQIVND (reference sequence).

A few counts support this clonotype. The chain carries TRBV3-1 and TRBJ2-3; 9 bases fit TRBD1. The germline gives CDR1 LGHDT, CDR2 YNNKEL (reference sequence). With V trimmed by 2 bases and J by 1 base, 1 base remained unmatched. The CDR3 is 15 amino acids. CDR3 amino acids: CASSQRTGGTDTQYF. As DNA, the CDR3 is TGTGCCAGCAGCCAACGGACAGGGGGCACAGATACGCAGTATTTT.

Comments on this clonotype: Germline and junction disagree at one end, which may indicate a read error. CDR3 sequence (DNA): TGTGCCAGCAGCCAATTACGGGATGGGACCCAGCACTTC. Its translation: CASSQLRDGTQHF. The chain couples TRBV14 to TRBJ2-5; either TRBD1 or TRBD2 may supply D (5 bases each). Germline V lookup: CDR1 SGHDN, CDR2 FVKESK. This CDR3 has 13 residues.

At least ten counts were recorded for this clonotype. The CDR3: CATSQGFNSPLHF. CDR3 sequence (DNA): TGTGCCACCAGTCAAGGGTTTAATTCACCCCTCCACTTT. The chain couples TRBV24-1 to TRBJ1-6; D gene ambiguous. Trimming left V 6 bases short and J 6 bases short, with 8 bases between. Per germline, CDR1 KGHDR and CDR2 SFDVKD. The CDR3 runs to 13 residues.

This chain joins TRBV3-1 and TRBJ1-3, with D perhaps TRBD1 (5 bases). Germline V lookup: CDR1 LGHDT, CDR2 YNNKEL (reference sequence). The V and J ends lost 3 bases and 4 bases respectively, with 10 bases between them. This CDR3 has 14 amino acids. The CDR3 loop reads CASSQRDGGNTIYF. CDR3 nucleotides: TGTGCCAGCAGCCAGAGGGACGGGGGAAACACCATATATTTT.

This chain joins TRBV15 and TRBJ1-2, with 10 bases that match TRBD1. The CDR3 extends over 16 amino acids. The J segment lost 7 bases and the V segment lost 5 bases, leaving 13 bases of the junction unmatched. Germline CDR1 is LNHNV and CDR2 is YYDKDF (reference sequence). CDR3 sequence reads: CATSPTPTGGGGGYTF. The CDR3 DNA reads TGTGCCACCAGCCCTACCCCGACAGGGGGCGGTGGTGGCTACACCTTC.

Remarks on this clonotype: A read error may produce the germline difference seen at one junction end. The J gene is TRBJ2-7, the V gene TRBV10-3; D assignment may be TRBD1 or TRBD2 (5 bases each). The CDR3 totals 15 residues. CDR1 is ENHRY and CDR2 is SYGVKD in the germline V gene. CDR3 in amino acids: CATSDGRGRHYEQYF. The CDR3 DNA is TGTGCCACCAGTGATGGACGGGGACGCCACTACGAGCAGTACTTC.

In this sample, this clonotype turned up many times. The chain uses TRBV7-3 and TRBJ2-2; D remains ambiguous. The CDR3 extends over 13 amino acids. Germline assignment: CDR1 SGHTA and CDR2 FQGTGA. Trimming took 3 bases from V and 6 from J, leaving 8 bases between them. CDR3 sequence (DNA): TGTGCCAGCAGCTTCCAAGGTTCCGGGGAGCTGTTTTTT. This codes for CASSFQGSGELFF.

This clonotype was seen many times. The CDR3 sequence is CASSFRQGGNQPQHF. As DNA, the CDR3 is TGTGCCAGCAGTTTTAGGCAGGGTGGGAATCAGCCCCAGCATTTT. The chain combines TRBV12-3 or TRBV12-4 with TRBJ1-5, with D possibly matching TRBD1 (5 bases). This CDR3 comprises 15 residues. V lost 3 bases and J 4 bases, leaving 13 bases between the germline ends.

This clonotype was counted many times. The chain uses TRBV2 and TRBJ2-7; TRBD1 agrees at 8 bases. V shed 6 bases and J 4 bases; nucleotides not matched to a gene: 8. The CDR3 runs to 14 residues. Germline assignment: CDR1 SNHLY and CDR2 FYNNEI. The CDR3 DNA reads as TGTGCCAGCAGGGAGACAGGGGCGGTTTACGAGCAGTACTTC. It yields the protein CASRETGAVYEQYF.

The gene calls are TRBV3-1 and TRBJ1-5, with TRBD1 as a possible D gene (6 bases). The V and J ends lost 4 bases and 2 bases respectively, with 12 bases between them. Per germline, CDR1 LGHDT and CDR2 YNNKEL (reference sequence). The CDR3 runs 15 residues. CDR3 loop: CASSPTGLRNQPQHF. The CDR3 nucleotides are TGTGCCAGCAGCCCAACAGGGTTGCGCAATCAGCCCCAGCATTTT.

This clonotype showed up many times. This sequence joins TRBV9 and TRBJ1-5, with D unresolved. Germline values: CDR1 SGDLS, CDR2 YYNGEE. The CDR3 loop spans 14 amino acids. V lost 4 bases to trimming and J lost 7 bases, with 15 bases between them. The CDR3 region is CASSREGRGQPQHF. CDR3 bases: TGTGCCAGCAGCCGGGAGGGAAGAGGGCAGCCCCAGCATTTT.